The subject of this entry is one T cell receptor (beta chain). The antigen it binds to is not known. Base qualities are not recorded, but no much larger clone differs from it by a single base. The Qiagen DNeasy kit was used to extract genomic DNA from unsorted PBMCs and from the negatively selected CD4+ and CD8+ fractions. Amplification of TCR beta CDR3 regions was done by immunoSEQ multiplex PCR with primers that anneal to V and J segments. Amplification bias was minimized using a synthetic immune receptor repertoire, and residual bias was removed computationally after sequencing. As for the authors' bioinformatics: Custom Python scripts were used to quantify repertoire diversity as the Shannon entropy index. Unsorted, CD4+ and CD8+ repertoires were examined separately, except in combined analyses, for which CD4+ and CD8+ sequences were merged in silico. Clonal expansion was defined as at least a 2-fold frequency increase after treatment relative to C1D1, with a pseudocount of 0.5 for undetected baseline clones. Clones with 0 or 1 copy at C1D1 were defined as singleton clones, while clones with 2 or more copies were defined as non-singleton clones. Clones expanded in unsorted samples were annotated as CD4+, CD8+ or unknown by matching protein sequences in sorted samples from the same patient. Wilcoxon tests were applied to paired samples to test diversity changes from C1D1 to C4D1. The immuneACCESS repertoire file appears here via TCRdb, limited to in-frame rearrangements. These files lack a portion of the clones; in checked studies, under half of the deficit traces to unresolved V genes, and the cause of the others is not known. The DNA gave D and trimming, while V, J and clone size come from that table. Present in this sample are roughly 10,000 clones, approximately 74% of which were seen just once. The ten largest account for 10% to 13% of the sample.

From a lookup of the germline V gene (reference sequence), CDR1 and CDR2 are SGHNT and YYREEE. From the cysteine through the phenylalanine, the CDR3 covers 15 amino acids. Only the CDR3 portion is preserved as DNA: 45 bases, with reading frame beginning at the first base. V is cut by 0 bases and J by 2 bases, and the space between the germline ends is 10 bases. The sample originates from a study of PD-1 blockade in classical Hodgkin lymphoma (dated by TCRdb to the early 2020s). Notes on the research overall: Nivolumab dosing was 3 mg/kg intravenously every 2 weeks, continuing until either disease progression or unacceptable toxicity. The study used CyTOF and TCR beta sequencing to define a peripheral blood immune signature of response to PD-1 blockade in classical Hodgkin lymphoma. Study-wide conclusions, independent of this receptor: Lower diversity was seen in patients whose nivolumab began less than 1 year after ASCT, and these patients were left out of later analyses so that immune reconstitution would not confound the results. CD4+ but not CD8+ TCR diversity rose significantly by C4D1 (p=0.0027 vs p=0.16), most apparent in complete responders (p=0.02). Trial patients with a complete response had baseline diversity similar to that of newly diagnosed patients, while partial responders and progressors had significantly lower diversity. The study covered only a single clinical trial cohort, and the causes of the repertoire differences, possibly disease activity or prior therapy, were still not defined. Baseline TCR diversity was reported to be lower in newly diagnosed patients than in healthy donors and to be lower still in relapsed/refractory patients.

The sample's time point label is to be understood as: cycle 4 day 1 (C4D1), after five to seven weeks of nivolumab. Every trial patient had relapsed following autologous stem cell transplantation, and prior brentuximab vedotin exposure was what differed among cohorts A, B and C. CD8+ T cells were purified from thawed PBMCs by magnetic negative selection with a Miltenyi CD8+ T cell isolation kit. The trial cohort comprised approximately 55 patients with relapsed/refractory classical Hodgkin lymphoma whose best overall responses were complete response, partial response or progressive disease. Single-agent nivolumab was administered to trial patients in the multi-cohort phase II CheckMate 205 trial. An independent review committee assessed best overall response by applying the 2007 International Working Group response criteria. Trial PBMCs were collected just before the start of nivolumab (C1D1) and during therapy at cycle 2 day 1 and cycle 4 day 1. Peripheral blood was collected in 8 mL Vacutainer Cell Preparation Tubes, from which PBMCs were isolated by centrifugation and then cryopreserved. Purified CD4+ and CD8+ fractions were generated only in cases for which an additional PBMC sample was available. Magnetically labelled cells were removed on LS columns in a quadroMACS separator, and the flow-through was collected as the purified fraction.

The material sequenced was CD8+ T cells from blood, taken before the fourth cycle of nivolumab. The receptor was derived from a human donor with classical Hodgkin lymphoma. Rearrangement joined TRBV5-4 to TRBJ2-3; the D gene is perhaps TRBD1, from 6 matching bases. The DNA sequence is TGTGCCAGCAGCTTGGGCCAGGGGACCACAGATACGCAGTATTTT. The translation is CASSLGQGTTDTQYF.